The T cell receptor beta chain under discussion was sequenced for a study of blood T cell repertoires in COVID-19. As for the study in general: Sites across the United States, Italy and Spain contributed samples from acute and convalescent COVID-19. PBMCs, B-cell-depleted T cells, or T cells were the source of the cDNA or gDNA that made up the material.

A Seattle source enrolled patients during active infection and followed them longitudinally. Authors' analysis steps: For nucleated cells, counts were estimated from reference gene primer amplification. Sequenced by immunoSEQ multiplex PCR; TCRdb stores in-frame clones only, minus some. For V, J and clone size, that table is used; D and trimming come from the DNA. The data contain hundreds of thousands of clones, 89% of them singletons. Sequencing input: peripheral blood. The clonotype was recovered from a man younger than 35 with COVID-19, enrolled during active disease.

CDR3 in amino acids: CSVDLGAGGGTGELFF. In DNA form, the CDR3 reads TGCAGCGTTGATTTGGGAGCGGGAGGTGGCACCGGGGAGCTGTTTTTT. This chain uses TRBV29-1 with TRBJ2-2; 9 nucleotides match TRBD2. With 3 bases clipped from V and 4 bases from J, the junction kept 9 bases outside the gene matches. CDR1 SQVTM and CDR2 ANQGSEA come from the germline V gene. The length of the CDR3 is 16 residues.